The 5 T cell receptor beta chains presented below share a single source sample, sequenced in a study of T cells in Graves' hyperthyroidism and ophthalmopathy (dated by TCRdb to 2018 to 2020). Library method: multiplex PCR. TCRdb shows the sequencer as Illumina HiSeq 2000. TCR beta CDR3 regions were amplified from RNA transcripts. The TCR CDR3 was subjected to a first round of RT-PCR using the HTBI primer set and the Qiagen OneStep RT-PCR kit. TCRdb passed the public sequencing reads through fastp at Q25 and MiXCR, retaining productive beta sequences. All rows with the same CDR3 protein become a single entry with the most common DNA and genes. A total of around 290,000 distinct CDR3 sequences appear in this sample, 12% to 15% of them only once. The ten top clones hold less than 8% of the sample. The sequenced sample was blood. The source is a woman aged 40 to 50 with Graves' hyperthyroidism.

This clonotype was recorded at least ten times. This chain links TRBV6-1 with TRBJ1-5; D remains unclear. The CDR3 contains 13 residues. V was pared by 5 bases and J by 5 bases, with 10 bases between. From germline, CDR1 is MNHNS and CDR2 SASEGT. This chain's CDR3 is CASSYMGYQPQHF. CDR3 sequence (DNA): TGTGCCAGCAGTTACATGGGTTATCAGCCCCAGCATTTT.

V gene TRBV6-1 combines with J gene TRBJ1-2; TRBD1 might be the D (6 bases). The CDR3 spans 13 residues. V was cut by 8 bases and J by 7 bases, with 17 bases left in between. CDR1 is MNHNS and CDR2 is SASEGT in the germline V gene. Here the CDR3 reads CASAPGGQIGYTF. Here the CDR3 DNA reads TGTGCCAGCGCTCCCGGGGGGCAGATTGGCTACACCTTC.

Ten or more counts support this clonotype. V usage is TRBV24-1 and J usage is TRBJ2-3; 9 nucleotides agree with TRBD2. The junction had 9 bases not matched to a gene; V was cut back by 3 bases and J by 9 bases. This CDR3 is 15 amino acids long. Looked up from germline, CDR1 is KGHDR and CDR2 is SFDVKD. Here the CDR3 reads CATSDLRFTSGTQYF. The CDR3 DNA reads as TGTGCCACCAGTGATCTCCGCTTTACTAGCGGGACGCAGTATTTT.

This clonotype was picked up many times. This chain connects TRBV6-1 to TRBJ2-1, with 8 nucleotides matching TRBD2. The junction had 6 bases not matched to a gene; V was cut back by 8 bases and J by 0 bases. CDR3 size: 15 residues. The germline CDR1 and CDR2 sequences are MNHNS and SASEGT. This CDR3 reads CASQVAGSSYNEQFF. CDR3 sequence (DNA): TGTGCCAGCCAAGTAGCGGGAAGCTCCTACAATGAGCAGTTCTTC.

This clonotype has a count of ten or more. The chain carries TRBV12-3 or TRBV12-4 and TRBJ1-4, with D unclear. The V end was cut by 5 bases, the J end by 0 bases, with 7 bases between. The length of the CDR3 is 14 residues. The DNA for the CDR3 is TGTGCCAGCAGTCCAGACTCAACTAATGAAAAACTGTTTTTT. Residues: CASSPDSTNEKLFF.